One and the same sample provided the 21 T cell receptor beta chains below, sequenced in a study of cytomegalovirus exposure and HLA in healthy donors. Assay: immunoSEQ multiplex PCR; the TCRdb copy retains only in-frame clones and omits some. Of about 84,000 clones in the sample, around 90% were seen once. The sequenced sample was PBMCs. These receptors originate from a man aged 25 to 40 in good health and CMV-seronegative.

The rearrangement uses TRBV2 and TRBJ1-1; D is unresolved. The CDR3 totals 13 residues. V was shortened by 4 bases and J by 6 bases, with 12 bases between the two germline ends. Germline V gene sequence: CDR1 SNHLY, CDR2 FYNNEI. The CDR3 spells CASSGVPQAEAFF. CDR3 nucleotide sequence: TGTGCCAGCAGTGGGGTCCCCCAGGCTGAAGCTTTCTTT. Complete variable domain (other parts from reference TRBV2 and TRBJ1-1): EPEVTQTPSHQVTQMGQEVILRCVPISNHLYFYWYRQILGQKVEFLVSFYNNEISEKSEIFDDQFSVERPDGSNFTLKIRSTKLEDSAMYFCASSGVPQAEAFFGQGTRLTVV.

V gene TRBV28 combines with J gene TRBJ2-3; the D is unclear. Germline V gives CDR1 MDHEN, CDR2 SYDVKM. Trimming cost V 1 base and J 0 bases, with 5 bases left between them. This CDR3 comprises 14 residues. CDR3 loop: CASSLLGSTDTQYF. DNA of the CDR3: TGTGCCAGCAGTTTATTGGGCAGCACAGATACGCAGTATTTT. Looking up the rest from reference TRBV28 and TRBJ2-3 gives the full variable domain: DVKVTQSSRYLVKRTGEKVFLECVQDMDHENMFWYRQDPGLGLRLIYFSYDVKMKEKGDIPEGYSVSREKKERFSLILESASTNQTSMYLCASSLLGSTDTQYFGPGTRLTVL.

The chain links TRBV7-3 to TRBJ2-1; 8 bases align to TRBD2. V lost 5 bases to trimming and J lost 6 bases; unmatched junction nucleotides: 9. This CDR3 region has 15 residues. Germline V gene lookup returns CDR1 SGHTA and CDR2 FQGTGA. CDR3 nucleotides: TGTGCCAGCAGCCTCAGCGGGAGATGGGGCAATGAGCAGTTCTTC. It specifies CASSLSGRWGNEQFF.

The V gene is TRBV10-1, the J gene TRBJ2-3, with unresolved D. Germline V CDR1 and CDR2: WNHNN, SYGVQD (reference sequence). V was shortened by 0 bases and J by 2 bases, with 6 bases between the two germline ends. The CDR3 has 14 amino acids. Here the CDR3 reads CASSESLSTDTQYF. The CDR3 DNA sequence: TGCGCCAGCAGTGAGTCCCTATCCACAGATACGCAGTATTTT.

This clone has only one observation. This chain joins TRBV14 and TRBJ1-4; 7 nucleotides align to TRBD1. CDR1 is SGHDN and CDR2 is FVKESK in the germline V gene. Trimming took 3 bases from V and 7 from J; bases not matched to a gene: 14. CDR3 length equals 17 residues. CDR3 sequence: CASSQPTVGQVGEKLFF. The CDR3 DNA sequence: TGTGCCAGCAGCCAGCCCACGGTCGGACAGGTCGGTGAAAAACTGTTTTTT.

CDR3 residues: CAIRDLSRGDSGNTIYF. As DNA, the CDR3 is TGTGCCATCAGAGACCTGAGTCGGGGGGACTCTGGAAACACCATATATTTT. V is TRBV10-3 and J is TRBJ1-3, with D perhaps matching TRBD1 (5 bases). CDR3 length: 17 amino acids. The V and J ends lost 6 bases and 0 bases respectively, with 18 bases between them. The germline V gene has CDR1 ENHRY and CDR2 SYGVKD.

There are a few counts of this clone. J is TRBJ1-2 and V is TRBV7-2; TRBD1 might be the D (6 bases). V lost 4 bases to trimming and J lost 4 bases, with 13 bases between them. Per the germline V gene, CDR1 is SGHTA and CDR2 is FQGNSA. CDR3 length equals 14 residues. The CDR3 here is CASSSGTTIYGYTF. CDR3 nucleotides: TGTGCCAGCAGCTCCGGGACAACTATCTATGGCTACACCTTC.

This clone was picked up one time. The rearrangement links TRBV7-2 to TRBJ2-6; 9 bases are shared with TRBD1. V dropped 5 bases and J dropped 0; count of bases not matched to a gene: 8. This CDR3 region has 18 residues. Germline CDR1 and CDR2: SGHTA and FQGNSA. Here the CDR3 reads CASSTRGTGSSGANVLTF. CDR3 coding DNA: TGTGCCAGCAGCACCAGGGGGACAGGGTCCTCTGGGGCCAACGTCCTGACTTTC. The complete variable domain, with remaining parts taken from reference TRBV7-2 and TRBJ2-6, reads GAGVSQSPSNKVTEKGKDVELRCDPISGHTALYWYRQSLGQGLEFLIYFQGNSAPDKSGLPSDRFSAERTGGSVSTLTIQRTQQEDSAVYLCASSTRGTGSSGANVLTFGAGSRLTVL.

The J gene is TRBJ2-7, the V gene TRBV19; maybe TRBD1 (6 bases). Germline-derived CDR1 and CDR2 are LNHDA and SQIVND (reference sequence). There are 14 residues in the CDR3. The V gene lost 10 bases and the J gene lost 1 base, with 17 bases spanning the gap. The CDR3: CATKRDTGSYEQYF. The DNA for the CDR3 is TGTGCCACCAAACGGGACACGGGATCCTACGAGCAGTACTTC.

This clone was found once. The chain joins TRBV28 to TRBJ1-4, with 11 nucleotides matching TRBD1. With 2 bases clipped from V and 8 bases from J, the junction kept 7 bases outside the gene matches. Germline V gene lookup returns CDR1 MDHEN and CDR2 SYDVKM. The length of the CDR3 is 16 residues. CDR3 residues: CASSLRPGQGVEKLFF. CDR3 DNA: TGTGCCAGCAGTTTACGCCCGGGACAGGGGGTGGAAAAACTGTTTTTT. Variable domain in full (rest from reference TRBV28 and TRBJ1-4): DVKVTQSSRYLVKRTGEKVFLECVQDMDHENMFWYRQDPGLGLRLIYFSYDVKMKEKGDIPEGYSVSREKKERFSLILESASTNQTSMYLCASSLRPGQGVEKLFFGSGTQLSVL.

The chain joins TRBV28 to TRBJ2-7; possibly TRBD2 for D (6 bases). V dropped 4 bases and J dropped 3 bases, with 16 bases sitting between them. CDR1 is MDHEN, CDR2 SYDVKM, per germline. The CDR3 loop spans 15 amino acids. This CDR3 is CASSSLGLGGYEQYF. The CDR3 coding sequence is TGTGCCAGCAGTTCTTTGGGACTCGGGGGCTACGAGCAGTACTTC. The complete variable domain, with remaining parts taken from reference TRBV28 and TRBJ2-7, reads DVKVTQSSRYLVKRTGEKVFLECVQDMDHENMFWYRQDPGLGLRLIYFSYDVKMKEKGDIPEGYSVSREKKERFSLILESASTNQTSMYLCASSSLGLGGYEQYFGPGTRLTVT.

The rearrangement joins TRBV10-2 to TRBJ1-1; D call uncertain. Trimming removed 2 bases at V and 6 bases at J, with 10 bases between. Germline CDR1 reads WSHSY; CDR2 reads SAAADI. The CDR3 consists of 13 residues. CDR3: CASSELGGSEAFF. CDR3 DNA: TGCGCCAGCAGTGAGCTTGGCGGTTCTGAAGCTTTCTTT.

J is TRBJ2-1 and V is TRBV28; 15 nucleotides align to TRBD2. The length of the CDR3 is 16 residues. The germline V gene encodes CDR1 MDHEN and CDR2 SYDVKM. Trimming cost V 2 bases and J 9 bases; bases outside gene matches: 5. CDR3 region: CASSLPRTSGRGEQFF. For the CDR3, the DNA is TGTGCCAGCAGTTTACCCCGGACTAGCGGGAGGGGTGAGCAGTTCTTC.

V is TRBV15 and J is TRBJ2-7; tentative D call: TRBD1 (6 bases). The V and J ends lost 1 base and 7 bases respectively, with 17 bases between them. The CDR3 spans 15 residues. Germline loops: CDR1 LNHNV, CDR2 YYDKDF (reference sequence). CDR3 DNA: TGTGCCACCAGCAGAGTTAAACAGGGCTCGGTAGAGCAGTACTTC. This translates into CATSRVKQGSVEQYF.

V gene TRBV28 combines with J gene TRBJ2-5, with a tentative D call TRBD2 (6 bases). V shed 8 bases and J shed 7 bases, with 17 bases lying between them. The CDR3 has 13 amino acids. Looked up from germline, CDR1 is MDHEN and CDR2 is SYDVKM. Written as DNA, the CDR3 is TGTGCCAGCTGTTGGCTTACCGGGGGGACCCAGTACTTC. It yields the protein CASCWLTGGTQYF. Looking up the rest from reference TRBV28 and TRBJ2-5 gives the full variable domain: DVKVTQSSRYLVKRTGEKVFLECVQDMDHENMFWYRQDPGLGLRLIYFSYDVKMKEKGDIPEGYSVSREKKERFSLILESASTNQTSMYLCASCWLTGGTQYFGPGTRLLVL.

The chain is built from TRBV5-1 and TRBJ2-5; no reliable D call. The V gene lost 0 bases and the J gene lost 0 bases, with 9 bases spanning the gap. The germline gives CDR1 SGHRS, CDR2 YFSETQ. This CDR3 contains 15 residues. The CDR3 loop reads CASSLAGRDQETQYF. The CDR3 nucleotides read TGCGCCAGCAGCTTGGCCGGTAGAGACCAAGAGACCCAGTACTTC.

The chain has TRBV27 and TRBJ2-2; D is unresolved. Germline V CDR1 and CDR2: MNHEY, SMNVEV (reference sequence). The CDR3 spans 14 residues. V shed 5 bases and J shed 0 bases, with 7 bases lying between them. The CDR3 spells CASSPNSNTGELFF. CDR3 bases: TGTGCCAGCAGTCCAAATTCGAACACCGGGGAGCTGTTTTTT.

The rearrangement joins TRBV5-5 to TRBJ2-7; 8 bases are a match to TRBD2. CDR1 SGHKS and CDR2 YYEKEE come from the germline V gene (reference sequence). The CDR3 has 15 residues. J gave up 2 bases and V 2 bases, and 6 bases lay outside the gene matches. CDR3 bases: TGTGCCAGCAGCTTAGGGGAAGCGGGGGCCTACGAGCAGTACTTC. It specifies CASSLGEAGAYEQYF.

V is TRBV27 and J is TRBJ2-3; TRBD2 aligns across 13 bases. Germline CDR1 MNHEY, CDR2 SMNVEV (reference sequence). The CDR3 is 18 residues long. The V and J ends lost 4 bases and 2 bases, in that order; junction bases with no gene match: 9. This CDR3 reads CASSSRLGTSGITDTQYF. CDR3 sequence (DNA): TGTGCCAGCAGTTCACGATTGGGGACTAGCGGGATCACAGATACGCAGTATTTT.

This chain joins TRBV19 and TRBJ2-4, with 10 positions matching TRBD2. The CDR3 runs 18 residues. V lost 2 bases to trimming and J lost 5 bases; unmatched junction nucleotides: 12. Per germline, CDR1 LNHDA and CDR2 SQIVND (reference sequence). CDR3 amino acids: CASSIRSGGAGSENIQYF. Here the CDR3 DNA reads TGTGCCAGTAGTATACGAAGCGGGGGGGCCGGGAGCGAAAACATTCAGTACTTC.

The chain combines TRBV9 with TRBJ2-5; 8 bases map to TRBD1. CDR1 is SGDLS, CDR2 YYNGEE, per germline. The CDR3 is made up of 13 amino acids. V lost 4 bases, J lost 2 bases, and 1 base stayed unmatched. The CDR3 DNA follows: TGTGCCAGCAGCCGGACAGGGCAAGAGACCCAGTACTTC. Translated: CASSRTGQETQYF.